This is a list of T cell receptor beta chains from one sample in a study of identical twins. MiXCR, applied by TCRdb to the 5' RACE reads, yields one record per CDR3 protein. The sample lists about 190,000 distinct CDR3 sequences; about a sixth were seen once. These same data were also listed under a study on T cells expressing NK-cell markers.

Sequencing input: CD8+ T cells sorted from blood. These receptors all come from a woman in her late teens or twenties in good health. The conserved cysteine and the conserved F or W are not part of the CDR3 here. Expanded clones get a size class; other rows say once, few or many, or leave the size out.

v_call: TRBV18
j_call: TRBJ2-7
clone_size: few
cdr3_aa: ASSLSGTVSSYEQY

v_call: TRBV4-3
j_call: TRBJ1-1
clone_size: many
cdr3_aa: ASSQRAGNTEAF

v_call: TRBV20-1
j_call: TRBJ1-2
clone_size: NA
cdr3_aa: SAPQGGYGYT

v_call: TRBV29-1
j_call: TRBJ2-3
clone_size: NA
cdr3_aa: SVGARGMGDTQY

v_call: TRBV12-3/TRBV12-4
j_call: TRBJ1-1
clone_size: few
cdr3_aa: ASSFARGTEAF

v_call: TRBV12-3/TRBV12-4
j_call: TRBJ2-7
clone_size: many
cdr3_aa: ASLKDYSYEQY

v_call: TRBV9
j_call: TRBJ2-1
clone_size: few
cdr3_aa: ASSGGTSRGYNEQF

v_call: TRBV11-2
j_call: TRBJ1-1
clone_size: NA
cdr3_aa: ASSLVKNTEAF

v_call: TRBV15
j_call: TRBJ1-4
clone_size: few
cdr3_aa: ATSRGRTGGFEKLF

v_call: TRBV7-2
j_call: TRBJ2-7
clone_size: NA
cdr3_aa: ASSLVSWLGIRNEQY

v_call: TRBV29-1
j_call: TRBJ2-7
clone_size: NA
cdr3_aa: SVETTSGSYEQY

v_call: TRBV18
j_call: TRBJ2-5
clone_size: NA
cdr3_aa: ASSPPVRDQETQY

v_call: TRBV27
j_call: TRBJ1-1
clone_size: many
cdr3_aa: ASSWTGGMNTEAF

v_call: TRBV2
j_call: TRBJ2-7
clone_size: few
cdr3_aa: ASTKQY

v_call: TRBV7-8
j_call: TRBJ2-7
clone_size: many
cdr3_aa: ASSPASRANEQY

v_call: TRBV5-1
j_call: TRBJ2-1
clone_size: NA
cdr3_aa: ASSFEYEQF

v_call: TRBV20-1
j_call: TRBJ2-7
clone_size: NA
cdr3_aa: SARGTSGSWNEQY

v_call: TRBV20-1
j_call: TRBJ1-2
clone_size: few
cdr3_aa: SARDPGSYYGYT

v_call: TRBV12-2
j_call: TRBJ2-4
clone_size: NA
cdr3_aa: ASRWGSGSLKNIQY

v_call: TRBV7-9
j_call: TRBJ1-2
clone_size: many
cdr3_aa: ASSLGQGQGYT

v_call: TRBV6-2/TRBV6-3
j_call: TRBJ2-7
clone_size: NA
cdr3_aa: ASSYFRGKQY

v_call: TRBV12-3/TRBV12-4
j_call: TRBJ2-7
clone_size: few
cdr3_aa: ASSVSGISYEQY

v_call: TRBV7-2
j_call: TRBJ2-1
clone_size: NA
cdr3_aa: ASTQGLAGPYNEQF

v_call: TRBV9
j_call: TRBJ2-3
clone_size: NA
cdr3_aa: ASSFGTSGSDTQY

v_call: TRBV27
j_call: TRBJ2-7
clone_size: NA
cdr3_aa: ASSEGGAYEQY